Each of the 18 T cell receptor beta chains below was sequenced from the same sample in a study of T cell responses to AZD1222 COVID-19 vaccine. TCRdb's copy holds only in-frame clones and misses some; the assay was immunoSEQ multiplex PCR. The sample contains 130,000 or so clones, 85% of which appear only once. The source was peripheral blood, collected 28 days after the second dose of the MenACWY control vaccine. The receptor set was obtained from an adult who received the MenACWY meningococcal vaccine as a control.

The chain combines TRBV5-1 with TRBJ2-1; 11 bases align to TRBD2. CDR1 is SGHRS, CDR2 YFSETQ, per germline. V lost 3 bases and J lost 0; bases outside the gene matches: 8. The CDR3 is 18 residues long. CDR3 sequence (DNA): TGCGCCAGCAGCTGGGGGACTAGCGGTCTGAGCTCCTACAATGAGCAGTTCTTC. Translated, it gives CASSWGTSGLSSYNEQFF.

The V and J genes are TRBV9 and TRBJ1-2, with TRBD1 matching over 8 bases. The CDR3 is 15 amino acids. CDR1 and CDR2 (germline): SGDLS, YYNGEE. The J segment lost 4 bases and the V segment lost 3 bases, leaving 8 bases of the junction unmatched. CDR3 amino acids: CASSGRRDRFYGYTF. The CDR3 DNA sequence: TGTGCCAGCAGCGGGAGGAGGGACAGGTTCTATGGCTACACCTTC.

V gene TRBV4-1 combines with J gene TRBJ1-4, with TRBD1 as a possible D gene (5 bases). CDR3 length equals 16 residues. V was shortened by 0 bases and J by 7 bases, with 15 bases between the two germline ends. Germline loops: CDR1 MGHRA, CDR2 YSYEKL. The CDR3 sequence: CASSQDRAGMGEKLFF. CDR3 in DNA: TGCGCCAGCAGCCAAGATCGGGCAGGGATGGGTGAAAAACTGTTTTTT.

Only a few counts were recorded for this clone. V usage is TRBV7-9 and J usage is TRBJ1-1; D ambiguous. The V gene's germline CDR1 is SEHNR and CDR2 FQNEAQ (reference sequence). CDR3 length equals 13 residues. V was cut by 2 bases and J by 1 base, with 5 bases left in between. The CDR3 spells CASSLMGNTEAFF. CDR3 bases: TGTGCCAGCAGCTTAATGGGGAACACTGAAGCTTTCTTT. Variable domain in full (rest from reference TRBV7-9 and TRBJ1-1): DTGVSQNPRHKITKRGQNVTFRCDPISEHNRLYWYRQTLGQGPEFLTYFQNEAQLEKSRLLSDRFSAERPKGSFSTLEIQRTEQGDSAMYLCASSLMGNTEAFFGQGTRLTVV.

V usage is TRBV30 and J usage is TRBJ1-4; D not certain. Germline values: CDR1 GTSNPN, CDR2 SVGIG (reference sequence). V lost 0 bases to trimming and J lost 10 bases, with 12 bases between them. The CDR3 runs 13 residues. As DNA, the CDR3 is TGTGCCTGGAGTGTACAGTCTCGGGGAAAACTGTTTTTT. Residues: CAWSVQSRGKLFF.

This clone has only a few counts. The V call is TRBV7-2, the J call TRBJ2-1, with D perhaps TRBD2 (6 bases). This CDR3 has 14 residues. V was pared by 1 base and J by 9 bases, with 13 bases between. Germline V gene data show CDR1 as SGHTA and CDR2 as FQGNSA. CDR3 loop: CASSLGGGNSEQFF. CDR3 nucleotide sequence: TGTGCCAGCAGCTTAGGGGGCGGGAACTCTGAGCAGTTCTTC. Combining the CDR3 with reference TRBV7-2 and TRBJ2-1 gives the whole variable domain GAGVSQSPSNKVTEKGKDVELRCDPISGHTALYWYRQSLGQGLEFLIYFQGNSAPDKSGLPSDRFSAERTGGSVSTLTIQRTQQEDSAVYLCASSLGGGNSEQFFGPGTRLTVL.

This clone has more than one count but fewer than ten. J is TRBJ2-2 and V is TRBV12-3 or TRBV12-4; D ambiguous. The ends were cut back, 5 bases at V and 5 bases at J, with 9 bases in the middle. CDR3 length: 13 amino acids. Here the CDR3 reads CASSPSLTGELFF. The CDR3 DNA is TGTGCCAGCAGTCCTTCTCTTACCGGGGAGCTGTTTTTT.

The chain has TRBV29-1 and TRBJ1-1; D is perhaps TRBD1 (5 bases). Germline V lookup: CDR1 SQVTM, CDR2 ANQGSEA. The germline V and J ends were trimmed by 1 base and 0 bases, with 15 bases remaining between them. This CDR3 has 16 amino acids. DNA for the CDR3: TGCAGCGTTGAAGCCTCACAGGTGACCATGAACACTGAAGCTTTCTTT. This translates into CSVEASQVTMNTEAFF.

The chain is built from TRBV9 and TRBJ2-6; D possibly corresponds to TRBD2 (5 bases). The CDR3 contains 15 residues. V gave up 4 bases and J gave up 0 bases, with 8 bases separating them. The germline V gene has CDR1 SGDLS and CDR2 YYNGEE. The CDR3 sequence: CASSPGISGANVLTF. The CDR3 DNA follows: TGTGCCAGCAGCCCGGGGATCTCTGGGGCCAACGTCCTGACTTTC.

About this clone itself: Compared with germline, one end of the junction differs, possibly owing to a read error. The chain employs TRBV7-7 and TRBJ2-1; D might be TRBD1 or TRBD2, each matching 5 bases. The germline V gene encodes CDR1 SSHAT and CDR2 FNYEAQ (reference sequence). The CDR3 has 14 residues. The CDR3 coding sequence is TGTGCTAGCAGCCTCCAGGGAGCCTACAATGAGCAGTTCTTC. Translated, it gives CASSLQGAYNEQFF.

The V and J genes are TRBV24-1 and TRBJ2-5; D remains ambiguous. Trimming removed 5 bases at V and 5 bases at J, with 5 bases between. Germline CDR1 is KGHDR and CDR2 is SFDVKD. The CDR3 has 11 residues. Here the CDR3 DNA reads TGTGCCACCAGTGTAGGGGAGACCCAGTACTTC. Translating gives CATSVGETQYF.

This clone was seen only once. The rearrangement joins TRBV3-1 (or the pseudogene TRBV3-2) to TRBJ2-5, with 8 bases fitting TRBD1. The V gene's germline CDR1 is LGHDT and CDR2 YNNKEL (reference sequence). The V segment lost 1 base and the J segment 12 bases; nucleotides outside the gene matches: 4. The CDR3 consists of 12 residues. For the CDR3, the DNA is TGTGCCAGCAGCCAAGGACAGGGGCCTGAGTACTTC. Translating gives CASSQGQGPEYF.

The J gene is TRBJ2-7, the V gene TRBV6-6, with 9 positions matching TRBD1. Germline V gene data show CDR1 as MNHNY and CDR2 as SVGAGI (reference sequence). V was pared by 6 bases and J by 6 bases, with 12 bases of the junction left unmatched. The CDR3 has 15 residues. For the CDR3, the DNA is TGTGCCAGCAGAGATCCGGGACAGGGTTCTTCCGAGCAGTACTTC. Translating it yields CASRDPGQGSSEQYF.

The chain combines TRBV5-1 with TRBJ2-5; TRBD1 matches at 10 bases. J lost 4 bases, V lost 5 bases, and 8 bases had no gene match. Germline V gene data show CDR1 as SGHRS and CDR2 as YFSETQ. The CDR3 sequence is 15 residues long. CDR3: CASRSGTGVRETQYF. In nucleotides, the CDR3 is TGCGCCAGCAGGTCCGGGACAGGGGTTCGAGAGACCCAGTACTTC.

This clone was detected only once. This rearrangement joins TRBV13 to TRBJ2-7; maybe TRBD2 (6 bases). Per germline, CDR1 PRHDT and CDR2 FYEKMQ (reference sequence). V lost 4 bases to trimming and J lost 2 bases, with 18 bases between them. The CDR3 contains 16 residues. CDR3 amino acids: CASSSYPGLGAYEQYF. The DNA for the CDR3 is TGTGCCAGCAGCTCCTATCCGGGACTTGGGGCCTACGAGCAGTACTTC.

The chain carries TRBV20-1 and TRBJ1-6; a weak D match, TRBD1 (5 bases). This CDR3 contains 13 residues. Trimming removed 3 bases from V and 9 bases from J, with 12 bases in between. Looked up from germline, CDR1 is DFQATT and CDR2 is SNEGSKA (reference sequence). CDR3 nucleotide sequence: TGCAGTGCTAGTCGACAGTTCGGTTCACCCCTCCACTTT. Protein sequence: CSASRQFGSPLHF.

This clone appeared once. The chain couples TRBV5-8 to TRBJ2-6, with 9 bases identical to TRBD1. The trim removed 0 bases at V and 2 bases at J, leaving 3 bases unmatched. Per germline, CDR1 SGHTS and CDR2 YDEGEE. The CDR3 contains 17 residues. The CDR3 here is CASSLGTGVAGANVLTF. CDR3 in DNA: TGTGCCAGCAGCTTGGGGACAGGGGTTGCTGGGGCCAACGTCCTGACTTTC.

In DNA, the CDR3 is TGCGCCAGCAGCAACGGACTAGCGGGATCCCAAGAGACCCAGTACTTC. Translation: CASSNGLAGSQETQYF. J is TRBJ2-5 and V is TRBV5-1, with 12 bases fitting TRBD2. The CDR3 has 16 amino acids. Germline values: CDR1 SGHRS, CDR2 YFSETQ. The V and J ends lost 4 bases and 1 base, in that order; junction bases with no gene match: 5.